Listed here are 5 T cell receptor beta chains from one sample, sequenced in a study of cytomegalovirus exposure and HLA in healthy donors. Primers included in the PCR were 60 Vbeta and 13 Jbeta primers. Here immunoSEQ multiplex PCR was the method, and the copy in TCRdb shows in-frame clones only, minus some. This sample's clone table lists approximately 150,000 clones. Source material: PBMCs. The receptors originated from a male donor in good health and CMV-seronegative.

J is TRBJ1-1 and V is TRBV6-5; D gene uncertain. V was trimmed by 1 base and J by 9 bases, leaving 9 bases between them. The CDR3 extends over 12 amino acids. The germline gives CDR1 MNHEY, CDR2 SVGAGI. CDR3 amino acids: CASSYLGGQAFF. In nucleotides, the CDR3 is TGTGCCAGCAGTTACTTGGGAGGACAAGCTTTCTTT.

Written as DNA, the CDR3 is TGTGCCAGCAGTGGACAAACTAAGGTGGGGGAGCAGTACTTC. Translation: CASSGQTKVGEQYF. V usage is TRBV28 and J usage is TRBJ2-7, with D possibly TRBD1 on 5 matching bases. The germline V gene has CDR1 MDHEN and CDR2 SYDVKM. The CDR3 runs 14 residues. Trimming took 5 bases from V and 7 from J, leaving 18 bases between them.

This rearrangement joins TRBV19 to TRBJ2-5; tentatively, D is TRBD1 (5 bases). The CDR3 covers 14 residues. The germline gives CDR1 LNHDA, CDR2 SQIVND (reference sequence). The V end was cut by 5 bases, the J end by 5 bases, with 15 bases between. In DNA form, the CDR3 reads TGTGCCAGTAGTCCCCGAATTTGGGGCGAGACCCAGTACTTC. Its protein product is CASSPRIWGETQYF.

The rearrangement uses TRBV4-1 and TRBJ1-5; D is unclear. V shed 4 bases and J shed 3 bases, with 10 bases lying between them. Germline-derived CDR1 and CDR2 are MGHRA and YSYEKL. The CDR3 has 14 amino acids. CDR3 in DNA: TGCGCCAGCAGCCTCAGCGAATTCAATCAGCCCCAGCATTTT. This encodes CASSLSEFNQPQHF.

This sequence joins TRBV5-4 and TRBJ2-7; no clear D gene. V was pared by 4 bases and J by 5 bases, with 13 bases between. The CDR3 contains 13 residues. CDR1 and CDR2 from the germline V gene are SGHNT and YYREEE (reference sequence). The CDR3 nucleotides are TGTGCCAGCAGCCCCGGGTTAATCAACGAGCAGTACTTC. Translating it yields CASSPGLINEQYF.